These 10 T cell receptor beta chains share one sample of origin, sequenced in a study of Tregs in tolerant kidney transplant recipients. Method: immunoSEQ multiplex PCR; TCRdb's copy keeps in-frame clones and lacks some. The sample includes tens of thousands of clones, roughly 90% of them seen just once. Related graft donors supplied nonmyeloablative bone marrow transplants, and mixed chimerism was transient. The sample in question was CD4+ T cells from blood (PBMCs), obtained 24 months after the transplant. These receptors all stem from a human patient who received a combined kidney and bone marrow transplant. The graft donor may be the source of some T cells.

V gene TRBV7-6 combines with J gene TRBJ1-3, with D uncertain. In germline, CDR1 is SGHVS, CDR2 FNYEAQ. V lost 4 bases and J lost 3, with 10 bases in between. The CDR3 has 14 amino acids. CDR3 region: CASSSQQLGNTIYF. CDR3 DNA: TGTGCCAGCAGCTCACAGCAGCTTGGAAACACCATATATTTT. The full variable domain, rest sourced from reference TRBV7-6 and TRBJ1-3, is GAGVSQSPRYKVTKRGQDVALRCDPISGHVSLYWYRQALGQGPEFLTYFNYEAQQDKSGLPNDRFSAERPEGSISTLTIQRTEQRDSAMYRCASSSQQLGNTIYFGEGSWLTVV.

This clone was observed once. This chain joins TRBV7-9 and TRBJ2-3; no definite D call. V dropped 2 bases and J dropped 0 bases, with 6 bases sitting between them. The CDR3 has 14 residues. CDR1 and CDR2 (germline): SEHNR, FQNEAQ (reference sequence). The CDR3 region is CASSLISSTDTQYF. In DNA, the CDR3 is TGTGCCAGCAGCTTAATATCTAGCACAGATACGCAGTATTTT. The whole variable domain, filled in from reference TRBV7-9 and TRBJ2-3, reads DTGVSQNPRHKITKRGQNVTFRCDPISEHNRLYWYRQTLGQGPEFLTYFQNEAQLEKSRLLSDRFSAERPKGSFSTLEIQRTEQGDSAMYLCASSLISSTDTQYFGPGTRLTVL.

CDR3 DNA sequence: TGTGCCAGCAGCTTGGGAGCGGGACCGTACGAGCAGTACTTC. It encodes CASSLGAGPYEQYF. This chain joins TRBV11-3 and TRBJ2-5; 7 bases line up with TRBD2. With the DNA end fitting TRBJ2-7 better, the J assignment may be wrong. Germline V gene data show CDR1 as SGHNT and CDR2 as YENEEA. The CDR3 runs 14 residues.

Concerning this clone itself: Germline is not matched at one junction end, which may reflect a read error. The chain recombines TRBV11-2 with TRBJ1-1; D remains unclear. The CDR3 contains 15 residues. Germline lookup yields CDR1 SGHAT and CDR2 FQNNGV. Written as DNA, the CDR3 is TGTGCCAGCAGTCTAGCAGCGGGTTGGAACGCTGAAGCTTTCTTT. This sequence encodes CASSLAAGWNAEAFF.

The chain recombines TRBV19 with TRBJ1-1, with unresolved D. The CDR3 loop spans 14 amino acids. The V gene's germline CDR1 is LNHDA and CDR2 SQIVND (reference sequence). The V end was cut by 10 bases, the J end by 4 bases, with 19 bases between. CDR3 residues: CATTLSGEGTEAFF. CDR3 DNA: TGTGCCACTACTCTCAGCGGGGAGGGCACTGAAGCTTTCTTT.

The chain uses TRBV21-1 and TRBJ1-2. TRBV21-1 is assigned pseudogene status. CDR3 length: 16 amino acids. CDR3: CASSGGDPTANYGYTF. CDR3 DNA: TGTGCCAGCAGTGGGGGGGACCCGACCGCTAACTATGGCTACACCTTC.

The rearrangement links TRBV7-3 to TRBJ2-3; D is perhaps TRBD1 (5 bases). The CDR3 length is 15 residues. V dropped 5 bases and J dropped 3 bases, with 15 bases sitting between them. CDR1 is SGHTA, CDR2 FQGTGA, per germline. The CDR3 is CASSPGAGRTDTQYF. The CDR3 nucleotides are TGTGCCAGCAGCCCTGGGGCAGGTCGTACAGATACGCAGTATTTT.

The rearrangement uses TRBV27 and TRBJ1-1; D might be TRBD1 (5 bases). Germline CDR1 is MNHEY and CDR2 is SMNVEV (reference sequence). Trimming pared 0 bases from V and 0 bases from J, leaving 11 bases between. The CDR3 covers 16 residues. The CDR3 loop is CASSLSTNRLNTEAFF. CDR3 nucleotide sequence: TGTGCCAGCAGTTTATCGACGAACAGGTTGAACACTGAAGCTTTCTTT.

This chain joins TRBV9 and TRBJ2-5, with TRBD1 matching 9 bases. Germline CDR1 and CDR2: SGDLS and YYNGEE. This CDR3 contains 14 residues. V dropped 4 bases and J dropped 5; count of bases not matched to a gene: 6. In nucleotides, the CDR3 is TGTGCCAGCAGCCCCCGGACAGGGGAGGAGACCCAGTACTTC. It codes for CASSPRTGEETQYF.

The rearrangement links TRBV5-6 to TRBJ2-1; unclear D gene. Trimming cost V 4 bases and J 4 bases, with 3 bases left between them. The CDR3 totals 11 residues. Germline V lookup: CDR1 SGHDT, CDR2 YYEEEE. For the CDR3, the DNA is TGTGCCAGCAGCCTATACAATGAGCAGTTCTTC. Amino acids: CASSLYNEQFF.